This TCR beta chain derives from a study of blood T cell repertoires in COVID-19. Study summary: The samples span acute and convalescent COVID-19 from the United States, Italy and Spain. Sources were T cells, B-cell-depleted T cells, or PBMCs; the material itself was cDNA or gDNA.

Authors' methods: Estimation of nucleated cell counts relied on the amplification of reference gene primers. Libraries were prepared by immunoSEQ multiplex PCR; TCRdb keeps only in-frame clonotypes and omits some of them. The V and J calls and clone size come from that table; D and trimming were worked out from the DNA. The sample has 76,000 or so clones; about nine tenths are singletons. This clone was seen a few times. The sequence derives from an elderly man in a cohort sampled during active COVID-19. Sequenced input: peripheral blood.

The CDR3 loop is CASSAGFDEQFF. CDR3 bases: TGTGCCAGCAGTGCGGGGTTTGATGAGCAGTTCTTC. The rearrangement joins TRBV2 to TRBJ2-1; weak D call: TRBD2 (5 bases). V lost 4 bases and J lost 8, with 9 bases in between. This CDR3 spans 12 amino acids. The germline V gene has CDR1 SNHLY and CDR2 FYNNEI. The whole variable domain, remainder taken from reference TRBV2 and TRBJ2-1, is EPEVTQTPSHQVTQMGQEVILRCVPISNHLYFYWYRQILGQKVEFLVSFYNNEISEKSEIFDDQFSVERPDGSNFTLKIRSTKLEDSAMYFCASSAGFDEQFFGPGTRLTVL.